This T cell receptor (beta chain) was captured in a study of identical twins' blood T cells. V lost 0 bases to trimming and J lost 0 bases, with 9 bases between them. CDR3 length equals 16 residues. MiXCR, applied by TCRdb to the 5' RACE reads, yields one record per CDR3 protein. The sample has 300,000 to 450,000 distinct CDR3 sequences, around 30% seen once. The three twin pairs were reared together, likely meeting the same infections. Source material: PBMCs. The sequence came from a woman aged 18 to 55 in good health. V is TRBV12-3 or TRBV12-4 and J is TRBJ2-4; D unresolved. CDR3 nucleotides: TGTGCCAGCAGTTTAGCAGTCCCCCTAGCCAAAAACATTCAGTACTTC. It yields the protein CASSLAVPLAKNIQYF.